This paragraph covers one T cell receptor beta chain sequence. Its antigen remains undetermined. No base quality values were provided; no much bigger clone lies one nucleotide off. These data are taken from a study of beta chain features in type 1 diabetes (dated 2018 in TCRdb). For the wider study: Mean age, gender distribution, total cell number and subset yield were not different between patients and healthy donors. Across all samples, fewer than 130 million sorted cells were examined, and cell number per subset correlated strongly with RNA yield. The study compared the TCRB repertoires of sorted circulating CD4+ T cell subsets in recently diagnosed type 1 diabetes patients with those in matched healthy donors. Regulatory and stem cell-like memory subsets were obtained from only 8 patients and about 8 healthy donors, while naive and central memory subsets were obtained from all 30 or so donors. Overall results and qualifications from the work: At VDJ recombination sites, patients with type 1 diabetes made fewer insertions and deleted more nucleotides, a pattern implying thymic rearrangement abnormalities. Because small numbers of individuals were included in the HLA sub-analyses, any influence of HLA type on TCRB rearrangement was left unresolved. PCR might favor shorter templates, but patient and control samples were amplified and corrected together, so any skew would affect both groups equally. Sequencing cDNA rather than genomic DNA could over-represent highly expressing activated cells, although activation and CD3 levels did not differ between groups. A moderate but significant shortening of TCRB CDR3 length was observed in type 1 diabetes patients in all four CD4+ subsets. Naive, central memory and regulatory TCRB repertoires appeared to be more alike among patients than among healthy donors.

Each donor gave one peripheral blood draw, averaging approximately 0.11 L, which was collected into heparinised tubes. Naive, central memory, regulatory and stem cell-like memory CD4+ T cells were sorted on a BD FACSAria II using a panel including CD45RO, CCR7, CD25, CD127, CD95 and CD27. Every sorted population had a purity above 95%. PBMCs were separated immediately by Lymphoprep density gradient centrifugation and were stained directly, without being cultured. So that batch effects would be minimized, each experiment stained and sorted samples in pairs, pairing one healthy donor with one patient. All of the isolated RNA was reverse transcribed with the High Capacity cDNA Reverse Transcription Kit, so expressed TCRB transcripts were sequenced. Deep immunoSEQ sequencing was performed on naive, central memory and regulatory T cell samples, with an average of around 3.5 million total reads per sample. Sorted cells were lysed in RLT buffer, and RNA was extracted using DNase-treated RNeasy Micro or Mini kits according to cell number. To prevent cross-contamination, every cell subset was processed on its own, while patient and healthy donor samples were processed together. Using the immunoSEQ multiplex PCR, TCRB sequences were amplified from cDNA into 87-bp fragments spanning the CDR3 region. The amplicons were sequenced using the Illumina HiSeq platform. For the original study's pipeline: PCR bias was computationally corrected using synthetic template baselines, reads within Hamming distance 2 were collapsed, and singletons that could not be merged were discarded. Reads were aligned against IMGT so that V, D and J genes, CDR3 length and insertions or deletions at six rearrangement sites could be assigned. Within each subset, clonotype counts were normalized to sorted cell number, after which true diversity and Gini coefficients were computed with the tcR R package. Repertoire sharing was quantified using the overlap coefficient calculated on TCRB nucleotide sequences. As stored in TCRdb, this immuneACCESS dataset retains in-frame rearrangements with V and J assigned. A fraction of the clones does not appear; measured against another copy, unresolved V genes explain less than half of the discrepancy, and the remainder lacks a known reason. V and J calls and clone size come straight from that table; D and trimming were deduced from the DNA. The sample records 37,000 or so clones, roughly 49% of which are singletons. The biggest ten clones account for approximately 0.67% of the sample.

The germline V gene gives CDR1 as SGHTA and CDR2 as FQGNSA. From the cysteine up to the phenylalanine, the CDR3 has a length of 15 residues. Only CDR3 DNA is held: 45 bases, read in frame from base 1. V and J are truncated by 5 bases and 1 base respectively, leaving an intervening sequence of 11 bases. The chain employs TRBV7-2 and TRBJ1-4; TRBD1 could be the D gene, as 6 bases match. This sequence was found in a young woman in good health. Sequenced material: central memory CD4+ T cells from blood. In nucleotide form, the sequence is TGTGCCAGCAGCATAGGGGGGGGAACTAATGAAAAACTGTTTTTT. Its product reads: CASSIGGGTNEKLFF.